The sequence of this TCR beta chain was determined in a study of OX40 agonist ivuxolimab in advanced cancers. Whole-study context: Patients took ivuxolimab, an agonistic anti-OX40 (CD134) antibody. Males comprised 70% to 85% of the group, whose mean age was approximately 60 years (range roughly 23 to 80). Patients assigned to dose escalation were diagnosed with hepatocellular carcinoma, melanoma, renal cell or head and neck cancer.

Germline CDR1 is LGHNA and CDR2 is YSLEER. The V end lost 6 bases, the J end lost 5 bases, and 20 bases lay between the germline ends. The CDR3 has 16 residues. General observations from the study: Still undetermined is the antigen specificity of the expanded peripheral T cells.

About this clone: What it binds is unknown.

The table came from immunoSEQ multiplex PCR; TCRdb's copy has only in-frame clones and leaves some out. The sample lists some 44,000 clones, 70% to 85% seen once, with roughly 23% in the top ten. The chain is built from TRBV4-3 and TRBJ2-1; tentatively, D is TRBD1 or TRBD2 (5 bases each). This specimen was CD4+ or CD8+ T cells sorted from blood, taken in a trial of the OX40 agonist ivuxolimab. The receptor's source is an adult with an advanced solid tumor such as melanoma, head and neck, liver or kidney cancer. The CDR3 region is CASRPTGSDPHNEQFF. In nucleotides, the CDR3 is TGCGCCAGCAGGCCTACAGGTAGCGACCCACACAATGAGCAGTTCTTC.